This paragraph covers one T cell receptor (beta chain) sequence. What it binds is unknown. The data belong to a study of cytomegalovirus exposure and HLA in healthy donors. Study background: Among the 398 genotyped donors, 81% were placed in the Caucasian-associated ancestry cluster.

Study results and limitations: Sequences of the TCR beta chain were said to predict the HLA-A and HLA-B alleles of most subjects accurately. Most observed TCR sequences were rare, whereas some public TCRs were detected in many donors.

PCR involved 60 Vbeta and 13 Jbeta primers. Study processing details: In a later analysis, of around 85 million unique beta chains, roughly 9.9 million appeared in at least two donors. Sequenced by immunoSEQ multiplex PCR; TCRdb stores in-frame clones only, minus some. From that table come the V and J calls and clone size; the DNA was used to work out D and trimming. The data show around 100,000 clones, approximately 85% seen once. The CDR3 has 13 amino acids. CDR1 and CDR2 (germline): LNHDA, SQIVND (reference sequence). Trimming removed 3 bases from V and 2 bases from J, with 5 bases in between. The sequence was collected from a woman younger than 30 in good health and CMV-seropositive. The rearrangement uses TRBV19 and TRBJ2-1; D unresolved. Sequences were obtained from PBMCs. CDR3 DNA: TGTGCCAGTAGTATTCTAGCCTACAATGAGCAGTTCTTC. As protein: CASSILAYNEQFF.